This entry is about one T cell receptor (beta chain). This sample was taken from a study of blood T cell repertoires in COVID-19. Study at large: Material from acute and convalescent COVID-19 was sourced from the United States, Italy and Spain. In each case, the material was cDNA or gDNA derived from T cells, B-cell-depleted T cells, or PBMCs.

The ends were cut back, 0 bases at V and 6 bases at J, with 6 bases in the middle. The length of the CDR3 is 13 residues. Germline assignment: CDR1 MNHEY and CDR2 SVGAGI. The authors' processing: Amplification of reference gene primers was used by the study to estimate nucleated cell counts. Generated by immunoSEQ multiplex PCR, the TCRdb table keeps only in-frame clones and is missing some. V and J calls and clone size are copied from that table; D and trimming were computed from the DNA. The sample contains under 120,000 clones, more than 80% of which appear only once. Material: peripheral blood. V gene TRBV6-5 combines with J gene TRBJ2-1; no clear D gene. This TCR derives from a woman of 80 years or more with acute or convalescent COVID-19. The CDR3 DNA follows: TGTGCCAGCAGTTACTCCTCTAGCAATGAGCAGTTCTTC. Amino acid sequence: CASSYSSSNEQFF.